This T cell receptor beta chain comes out of a study of shared clonotypes between healthy human individuals. Study background: The donor pool was made up of a couple of women and three men aged 18 to 49.

The study, taken as a whole, reports: Naive subsets generally had larger estimated richness than memory subsets. It was observed that roughly 5.1% of naive CD4 clonotypes were shared across several donors. In the sorted subsets, rarefaction showed sequencing was incomplete despite large depth.

Clones were sequenced by immunoSEQ multiplex PCR, and TCRdb holds only the in-frame ones, with some missing. The table records roughly 2,300,000 clones, about 90% of them present only once. This clone was seen a single time. Its specificity is unknown. The sequence was collected from a man between 18 and 29 years old in good health. Some clones in this sample may be carry-over from other donors' samples. Material for sequencing was naive CD4+ T cells from PBMCs. Described subset: CD45RA+ positively selected.

The CDR3 here is CASSWDGSTDTQYF. The CDR3, as DNA: TGTGCCAGCAGTTGGGACGGGAGCACAGATACGCAGTATTTT. This chain connects TRBV27 to TRBJ2-3; D tentatively fits TRBD1 or TRBD2 (5 bases each). Between the trimmed V and J ends, which lost 4 bases and 0 bases, there was a span of 8 bases. Germline V lookup: CDR1 MNHEY, CDR2 SMNVEV (reference sequence). The CDR3 is 14 residues long.